What follows is one T cell receptor (beta chain) and its context. The CDR3 has 11 amino acids. Trimming pared 5 bases from V and 8 bases from J, leaving 9 bases between. Germline V gene sequence: CDR1 LGHDT, CDR2 YNNKEL (reference sequence). Authors' analysis steps: By means of reference gene primer amplification, nucleated cell counts were estimated. Here immunoSEQ multiplex PCR was the method, and the copy in TCRdb shows in-frame clones only, minus some. D and trimming were read from the DNA, whereas the V and J calls and clone size are those reported in that table. The table lists about 110,000 clones, more than 80% of them singletons. This sample is drawn from a study of blood T cell repertoires in COVID-19.

The sample taken for sequencing was peripheral blood. V is TRBV3-1 (or the pseudogene TRBV3-2) and J is TRBJ1-1; no clear D gene. The TCR comes from a woman aged 45 to 65 with acute or convalescent COVID-19. The CDR3 protein is CASSSETEAFF. The DNA for the CDR3 is TGTGCCAGCAGCTCAGAAACCGAAGCTTTCTTT.